Each of the 2 T cell receptor beta chains below was sequenced from the same sample in a study of blood T cell repertoires in COVID-19. Clones were sequenced by immunoSEQ multiplex PCR, and TCRdb holds only the in-frame ones, with some missing. This table has fewer than 350,000 clones, about 90% appearing once. The sequencing input was peripheral blood. Receptor source: a woman younger than 45 with COVID-19, enrolled during active disease.

This chain connects TRBV7-9 to TRBJ2-7; 10 bases align to TRBD1. Per germline, CDR1 SEHNR and CDR2 FQNEAQ (reference sequence). The J segment lost 3 bases and the V segment lost 4 bases, leaving 9 bases of the junction unmatched. CDR3 length: 16 residues. The CDR3 bases are TGTGCCAGCAGCTCCGACAGGGGGCGAGATTTCTACGAGCAGTACTTC. The encoded protein is CASSSDRGRDFYEQYF.

The genes are TRBV10-3 and TRBJ2-7; 7 nucleotides match TRBD2. This CDR3 comprises 15 residues. J was trimmed by 3 bases and V by 4 bases; bases with no gene match: 9. In germline, CDR1 is ENHRY, CDR2 SYGVKD. This CDR3 reads CAISALAGLNYEQYF. For the CDR3, the DNA is TGTGCCATCAGTGCGTTAGCGGGCCTTAACTACGAGCAGTACTTC.